This TCR beta chain was sequenced in a study of long-term antiretroviral therapy in people with HIV. V lost 4 bases to trimming and J lost 5 bases; unmatched junction nucleotides: 14. There are 17 residues in the CDR3. Per the germline V gene, CDR1 is SGHRS and CDR2 is YFSETQ. This clone was seen only once. Its antigen is undetermined. General study points: Even long-term ART left TRB diversity below transplant donor controls, despite gains. Pre-ART expanded clones dominated the repertoire at every time point. When set beside controls, HIV repertoires had CDR3 length ranges that were narrower.

immunoSEQ v3.0 was run at survey level. Clones were read by immunoSEQ multiplex PCR, and TCRdb kept only the in-frame ones, dropping some. The sample lists roughly 29,000 clones, over 90% occurring once. The sample here was unsorted PBMCs, taken roughly 6.3 years after starting antiretroviral therapy. The TCR comes from a man aged 30-40 years with HIV. The V call is TRBV5-1, the J call TRBJ2-1; 8 nucleotides line up with TRBD1. The CDR3 region is CASSGRRTGRGDNEQFF. In DNA, the CDR3 is TGCGCCAGCAGCGGGCGACGGACAGGGCGCGGCGACAATGAGCAGTTCTTC.